This T cell receptor (beta chain) comes out of a study of CD8 T cells in Susac syndrome. Study in general: There were about 6 sequenced Susac syndrome patients with active disease and about 8 in remission. Study results and limitations: It was acknowledged in the study that the number of individuals who were included in its TCR sequencing and HLA analysis was relatively small.

Reverse transcription of roughly 0.45 to 1 ug RNA was performed with random hexamers. Amplification of TCR beta CDR3 spanned 54 Vbeta and 13 Jbeta via immunoSEQ multiplex PCR. MiXCR, applied by TCRdb to the immunoSEQ multiplex PCR reads, yields one record per CDR3 protein. In the table there are approximately 210,000 distinct CDR3 sequences, over 90% of which are singletons. With 5 bases removed from V and 1 base from J, the gap between germline ends came to 15 bases. Germline CDR1 and CDR2: MNHEY and SMNVEV (reference sequence). This CDR3 has 16 amino acids. TEMRA cells were FACS-enriched, while CD8+ and CD4+ T cells were negatively isolated. For this clonotype: What it binds is unknown.

The sequenced sample was CD4+ T cells from PBMCs. The J gene is TRBJ1-5, the V gene TRBV27; the D is unclear. The TCR comes from a human donor with Susac syndrome. CDR3 DNA: TGTGCCAGCAGTCCATCGGTGGGTACGAGCAATCAGCCCCAGCATTTT. This encodes CASSPSVGTSNQPQHF.